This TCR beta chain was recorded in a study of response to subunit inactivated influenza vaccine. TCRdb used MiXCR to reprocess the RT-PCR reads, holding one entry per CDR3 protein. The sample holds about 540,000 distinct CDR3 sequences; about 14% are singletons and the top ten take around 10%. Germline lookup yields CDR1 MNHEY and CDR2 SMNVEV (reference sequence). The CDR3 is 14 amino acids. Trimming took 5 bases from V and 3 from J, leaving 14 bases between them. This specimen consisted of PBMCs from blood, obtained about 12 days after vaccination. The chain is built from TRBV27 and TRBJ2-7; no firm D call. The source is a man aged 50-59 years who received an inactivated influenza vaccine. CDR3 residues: CASSLKARNYEQYF. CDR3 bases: TGTGCCAGCAGTCTTAAAGCACGAAACTACGAGCAGTACTTC.